The rows below give T cell receptor beta chains drawn from one sample of a study of siplizumab effects on memory and regulatory T cells. Clones were sequenced by immunoSEQ multiplex PCR, and TCRdb holds only the in-frame ones, with some missing. The table shows some 97,000 clones, with around 90% occurring only once. The sample taken for sequencing was CD4+ T cells sorted from blood. The receptors here all came from a human donor in good health. Some clones in this sample may be carry-over from other donors' samples. Each CDR3 is given with its conserved first and last residue. D genes are given only for firm matches. The listing skips clone size in some rows; elsewhere it reads once, few, many or a size class.

D,V,size,J,DNA,CDR3
TRBD2,TRBV6-1,-,TRBJ2-5,TGTGCCAGCAGTGAAGGGTTTTGGACTAGCGGAAGACTTCCGGAAACCCAGTACTTC,CASSEGFWTSGRLPETQYF
-,TRBV5-6,-,TRBJ1-2,TGTGCCAGCAGCGTAGACCCGGGAGGGAACTATGGCTACACCTTC,CASSVDPGGNYGYTF
TRBD1,TRBV2,-,TRBJ2-2,TGTGCCAGCAGGATGGGACAGGTTAACACCGGGGAGCTGTTTTTT,CASRMGQVNTGELFF
TRBD1,TRBV6-5,-,TRBJ2-5,TGTGCCAGCACAATCGGACAGGGGTACCAAGAGACCCAGTACTTC,CASTIGQGYQETQYF
-,TRBV9,-,TRBJ1-3,TGTGCCAGCCAAGCGGGCTCTGGAAACACCATATATTTT,CASQAGSGNTIYF
-,TRBV27,-,TRBJ2-1,TGTGCCAGCAGTTACCTAGCCGGGTACAATGAGCAGTTCTTC,CASSYLAGYNEQFF
TRBD2,TRBV6-1,-,TRBJ2-7,TGTGCCAGCAGTGCTTACCTAGGTAGCGGGGTCTCCTACGAGCAGTACTTC,CASSAYLGSGVSYEQYF
TRBD1,TRBV19,few,TRBJ1-5,TGTGCCAGTAGTTCTCAGACAGGGGGAAGCAATCAGCCCCAGCATTTT,CASSSQTGGSNQPQHF
TRBD2,TRBV7-8,-,TRBJ2-5,TGTGCCAGCAGCTCCCCCTTCGGGCTAGCGGGAGGTTGGGGGTACCAAGAGACCCAGTACTTC,CASSSPFGLAGGWGYQETQYF
TRBD2,TRBV28,-,TRBJ2-2,TGTGCCAGCAGTCGGACTAGCGGGAGAACCGGGGAGCTGTTTTTT,CASSRTSGRTGELFF
-,TRBV28,-,TRBJ2-5,TGTGCCAGCAGCCAAGATACAGGGAAAGAGACCCAGTACTTC,CASSQDTGKETQYF
-,TRBV19,once,TRBJ1-3,TGTGCCAGTAGTATTGGCTTGGCCGGAAACACCATATATTTT,CASSIGLAGNTIYF
-,TRBV7-2,-,TRBJ2-1,TGTGCCAGCAGCTTAGTCAAGAATGAGCAGTTCTTC,CASSLVKNEQFF
-,TRBV5-1,once,TRBJ2-3,TGCGCCAGTGGGACTGAATCTAGCACAGATACGCAGTATTTT,CASGTESSTDTQYF
-,TRBV7-2,-,TRBJ2-2,TGTGCCAGCAGCCTCCGTCCCGGGGAGCTGTTTTTT,CASSLRPGELFF
-,TRBV21-1,-,TRBJ2-1,TGTGCCAGCAGCATACCGGGACGGAGCTCCTACAATGAGCAGTTCTTC,CASSIPGRSSYNEQFF
-,TRBV7-7,-,TRBJ2-2,TGTGCTAGCAGCCCCAGGACGAACACCGGGGAGCTGTTTTTT,CASSPRTNTGELFF
-,TRBV19,-,TRBJ2-2,TGTGCCAGTAGTCCCCAGCTATTCACCGGCGGGGAGCTGTTTTTT,CASSPQLFTGGELFF
-,TRBV5-5,-,TRBJ1-1,TGTGCCAGCAGACCTGAACCGACAGAGACGAACACTGAAGCTTTCTTT,CASRPEPTETNTEAFF
-,TRBV21-1,-,TRBJ2-1,TGTGCCAGCAAAGGAGCGGGAGTTCGCGAGCAGTTCTTC,CASKGAGVREQFF
TRBD2,TRBV18,-,TRBJ2-3,TGTGCCAGCGCGGGACTAGCGGGAGCGACAGATACGCAGTATTTT,CASAGLAGATDTQYF
-,TRBV19,-,TRBJ2-3,TGTGCCAGTAGTATTGGGGGGGCTGGCACAGATACGCAGTATTTT,CASSIGGAGTDTQYF
-,TRBV28,-,TRBJ2-7,TGTGCCAGCAGTTTATGGCCGGTCGAGCAGTACTTC,CASSLWPVEQYF
TRBD1,TRBV18,-,TRBJ2-6,TGTGCCAGCTCTCCCGGGACAGGGGGCACTGGGGCCAACGTCCTGACTTTC,CASSPGTGGTGANVLTF
-,TRBV5-6,-,TRBJ2-5,TGTGCCAGCAGCTTGGCGTCAGAGACCCAGTACTTC,CASSLASETQYF
-,TRBV4-1,-,TRBJ1-1,TGCGCCAGCAGCCCCCTAAATCTGGGGCGCGGGATGAACACTGAAGCTTTCTTT,CASSPLNLGRGMNTEAFF
-,TRBV4-1,-,TRBJ2-1,TGCGCCAGCAGCCAAGATGGAAGGACTCAGCAGTTCTTC,CASSQDGRTQQFF
-,TRBV2,-,TRBJ1-1,TGTGCCAGCAGTGGAGGGTATAACACTGAAGCTTTCTTT,CASSGGYNTEAFF
-,TRBV7-2,-,TRBJ2-5,TGTGCCAGCAGCTTAGAGATCCATGAGGAGACCCAGTACTTC,CASSLEIHEETQYF
TRBD1,TRBV14,-,TRBJ1-2,TGTGCCAGCAGCCAAGATCCGTTCGGACAGGGTGGTGCTATGGGCTATGGCTACACCTTC,CASSQDPFGQGGAMGYGYTF
-,TRBV11-3,-,TRBJ2-7,TGTGCCAGCAGCTTAGGGACAGAATACGAGCAGTACTTC,CASSLGTEYEQYF
-,TRBV5-4,-,TRBJ1-3,TGTGCCAGCAGCTTGGCAGCTGGAGCCACCATATATTTT,CASSLAAGATIYF
TRBD1,TRBV23-1,-,TRBJ2-5,TGCGCCAGCAGTCACGGGACAGAAAAATACCAAGAGACCCAGTACTTC,CASSHGTEKYQETQYF
-,TRBV7-9,-,TRBJ2-7,TGTGCCAGCAGCTTAGGCCAGGCCACCTACGAGCAGTACTTC,CASSLGQATYEQYF
TRBD2,TRBV4-2,-,TRBJ2-1,TGTGCCAGCAGCCCTCGCCCGGGACTAGGATATGAGCAGTTCTTC,CASSPRPGLGYEQFF
TRBD1,TRBV10-3,-,TRBJ1-1,TGTGCCATCAACCCAGGGGGCACGGGCACTGAAGCTTTCTTT,CAINPGGTGTEAFF
-,TRBV20-1,-,TRBJ2-5,TGCAGGCGGGCAGAGCAAGAGACCCAGTACTTC,CRRAEQETQYF
-,TRBV29-1,-,TRBJ1-3,TGCAGCGGCCGGGACCCTAAATCTGGAAACACCATATATTTT,CSGRDPKSGNTIYF
TRBD2,TRBV11-3,-,TRBJ2-1,TGTGCCAGCAGCCCCGGAGGGACCGGGGGGAATGAGCAGTTCTTC,CASSPGGTGGNEQFF
-,TRBV7-5,-,TRBJ2-1,TGTGCCAGAAGATTAAAAACAGGGAGCTCCTACAATGAGCAGTTCTTC,CARRLKTGSSYNEQFF
-,TRBV27,once,TRBJ2-2,TGTGCCTGCCGGGCAAGCGGCACCGGGGAGCTGTTTTTT,CACRASGTGELFF
-,TRBV7-5,-,TRBJ2-1,TGTGCCAGAAGATACTTTAGCGGGAGGAGCGACAATGAGCAGTTCTTC,CARRYFSGRSDNEQFF
-,TRBV5-1,-,TRBJ2-5,TGCGCCAGCAGCTTGTCGGGGGGCGGGGAGACCCAGTACTTC,CASSLSGGGETQYF
TRBD1,TRBV18,few,TRBJ2-1,TGTGCCAGCTCACGACCAAACCGACAGGGCAATGAGCAGTTCTTC,CASSRPNRQGNEQFF
-,TRBV11-2,-,TRBJ2-2,TGTGCCAGCACCGTAAACCCAGGTTTCACCGGGGAGCTGTTTTTT,CASTVNPGFTGELFF
-,TRBV27,-,TRBJ2-1,TGTGCCAGCAGTTTATCTCTCCCGGAGCCTCTATTCAGCTCCTACAATGAGCAGTTCTTC,CASSLSLPEPLFSSYNEQFF
-,TRBV7-9,-,TRBJ2-1,TGTGCCAGCAGCCGGGACGGCTCCTACAATGAGCAGTTCTTC,CASSRDGSYNEQFF
-,TRBV21-1,-,TRBJ2-4,TGTGCCAGCAGCGCCAAAAAAAACCGGGACGAAGCCATAGCCAAAAACATTCAGTACTTC,CASSAKKNRDEAIAKNIQYF